One and the same sample provided the 12 T cell receptor beta chains below, sequenced in a study of blood T cell repertoires in COVID-19. TCRdb's copy holds only in-frame clones and misses some; the assay was immunoSEQ multiplex PCR. The profile shows around 200,000 clones, 75% to 90% of them singletons. What was sequenced was PBMCs or T cells enriched from blood (not recorded which). The source of these receptors is a man younger than 40 who had recovered from COVID-19.

The rearrangement links TRBV27 to TRBJ1-5; unclear D gene. Germline values: CDR1 MNHEY, CDR2 SMNVEV (reference sequence). This CDR3 has 15 amino acids. V was shortened by 4 bases and J by 0 bases, with 10 bases between the two germline ends. As DNA, the CDR3 is TGTGCCAGCAGTTCCATAGGGAGTAGCAATCAGCCCCAGCATTTT. It yields the protein CASSSIGSSNQPQHF.

This chain uses TRBV6-5 with TRBJ1-1; no clear D gene. The CDR3 loop spans 14 amino acids. With 3 bases removed from V and 1 base from J, the gap between germline ends came to 9 bases. Germline values: CDR1 MNHEY, CDR2 SVGAGI. As DNA, the CDR3 is TGTGCCAGCAGTTATCTCGTCAGGAACACTGAAGCTTTCTTT. Protein: CASSYLVRNTEAFF.

CDR3 region: CASSRTGTSGRTDEQFF. CDR3 DNA sequence: TGTGCCAGCAGCAGAACCGGGACTAGCGGGAGAACTGATGAGCAGTTCTTC. The chain links TRBV2 to TRBJ2-1; TRBD2 agrees at 14 bases. CDR1 is SNHLY and CDR2 is FYNNEI in the germline V gene. This CDR3 has 17 amino acids. V shed 6 bases, J shed 8 bases, and the junction held 12 bases outside the gene matches.

This sequence joins TRBV5-1 and TRBJ1-1, with D unresolved. V shed 5 bases and J shed 4 bases, with 9 bases lying between them. Germline V gene lookup returns CDR1 SGHRS and CDR2 YFSETQ. CDR3 length: 12 residues. DNA of the CDR3: TGCGCCAGCAGGGTGGAGGGCACTGAAGCTTTCTTT. It codes for CASRVEGTEAFF.

This sequence joins TRBV19 and TRBJ2-2; D possibly corresponds to TRBD2 (5 bases). Germline assignment: CDR1 LNHDA and CDR2 SQIVND (reference sequence). The CDR3 spans 15 residues. V dropped 2 bases and J dropped 5 bases, with 12 bases sitting between them. CDR3 sequence: CASSISEGTTGELFF. CDR3 DNA: TGTGCCAGTAGTATATCTGAGGGAACTACCGGGGAGCTGTTTTTT.

V is TRBV3-1 (or the pseudogene TRBV3-2) and J is TRBJ2-7; TRBD2 agrees at 10 bases. J was trimmed by 1 base and V by 8 bases; bases with no gene match: 8. Germline lookup yields CDR1 LGHDT and CDR2 YNNKEL (reference sequence). CDR3 length equals 15 residues. The CDR3 nucleotides are TGTGCCAGCCAAAAGCGGGGGGGTGGTTCCTACGAGCAGTACTTC. It specifies CASQKRGGGSYEQYF.

This sequence joins TRBV5-1 and TRBJ2-1; TRBD2 agrees at 10 bases. Germline assignment: CDR1 SGHRS and CDR2 YFSETQ. The junction had 9 bases not matched to a gene; V was cut back by 4 bases and J by 2 bases. The CDR3 runs to 17 residues. CDR3 residues: CASSTRGLAVPYNEQFF. The CDR3 nucleotides read TGCGCCAGCAGCACCAGAGGACTAGCGGTCCCCTACAATGAGCAGTTCTTC. Complete variable domain (other parts from reference TRBV5-1 and TRBJ2-1): KAGVTQTPRYLIKTRGQQVTLSCSPISGHRSVSWYQQTPGQGLQFLFEYFSETQRNKGNFPGRFSGRQFSNSRSEMNVSTLELGDSALYLCASSTRGLAVPYNEQFFGPGTRLTVL.

The CDR3 region has the DNA TGCGCCAGCAGCCAAGCAGGGGGTACCTACAATGAGCAGTTCTTC. As protein: CASSQAGGTYNEQFF. The rearrangement uses TRBV4-1 and TRBJ2-1; the match to TRBD1 covers 7 bases. After removal of 1 base from V and 2 bases from J, the junction contained 2 bases not matched to a gene. The CDR3 is made up of 15 amino acids. Germline values: CDR1 MGHRA, CDR2 YSYEKL.

The chain uses TRBV6-5 and TRBJ2-7, with D tentatively TRBD1 (6 bases). Germline lookup yields CDR1 MNHEY and CDR2 SVGAGI. Trimming cost V 0 bases and J 4 bases, with 13 bases left between them. The CDR3 covers 15 residues. Written as DNA, the CDR3 is TGTGCCAGCAGTTACTCTGTGTGGGGGCGATACGAGCAGTACTTC. It yields the protein CASSYSVWGRYEQYF.

The gene calls are TRBV6-6 and TRBJ1-1, with 9 bases that match TRBD1. CDR1 is MNHNY and CDR2 is SVGAGI in the germline V gene (reference sequence). The CDR3 loop spans 16 amino acids. Unmatched junction bases numbered 8, after V lost 5 bases and J lost 1 base. In DNA, the CDR3 is TGTGCCAGCAGTCCAAGCACAGGGGGCTGGAACACTGAAGCTTTCTTT. Protein: CASSPSTGGWNTEAFF.

This chain uses TRBV5-6 with TRBJ2-5; TRBD1 matches at 8 bases. The J segment lost 4 bases and the V segment lost 0 bases, leaving 11 bases of the junction unmatched. Per the germline V gene, CDR1 is SGHDT and CDR2 is YYEEEE. CDR3 length equals 17 residues. For the CDR3, the DNA is TGTGCCAGCAGCTTGGCCGGGGCAGGGGGCAGGGTAGAGACCCAGTACTTC. Its protein is CASSLAGAGGRVETQYF.

The genes are TRBV4-3 and TRBJ2-3; maybe TRBD2 (6 bases). Per germline, CDR1 LGHNA and CDR2 YSLEER. The V and J ends lost 2 bases and 2 bases respectively, with 11 bases between them. The CDR3 sequence is 15 residues long. CDR3 in amino acids: CASSQSSENTDTQYF. The CDR3 DNA reads TGCGCCAGCAGCCAATCTAGCGAGAACACAGATACGCAGTATTTT.